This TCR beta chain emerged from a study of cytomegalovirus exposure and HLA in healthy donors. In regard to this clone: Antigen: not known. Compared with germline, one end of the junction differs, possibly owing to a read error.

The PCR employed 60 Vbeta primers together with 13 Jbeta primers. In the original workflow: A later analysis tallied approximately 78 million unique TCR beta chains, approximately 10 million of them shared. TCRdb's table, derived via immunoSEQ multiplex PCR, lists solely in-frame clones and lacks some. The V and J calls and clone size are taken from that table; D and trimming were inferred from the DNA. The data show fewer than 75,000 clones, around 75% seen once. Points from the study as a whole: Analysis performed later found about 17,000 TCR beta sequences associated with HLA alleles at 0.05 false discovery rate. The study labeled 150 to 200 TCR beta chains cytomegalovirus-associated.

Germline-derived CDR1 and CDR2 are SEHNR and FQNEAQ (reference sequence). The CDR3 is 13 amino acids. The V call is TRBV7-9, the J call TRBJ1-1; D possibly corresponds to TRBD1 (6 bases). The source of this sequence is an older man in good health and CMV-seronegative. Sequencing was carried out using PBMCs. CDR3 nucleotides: TGTTCCAGCAGCTTAGCGACACAGGGAGAAGCTTTCTTT. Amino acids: CSSSLATQGEAFF.